These 29 T cell receptor beta chains were sequenced from one sample in a study of CD8 T cells in ankylosing spondylitis. General study results and limits: Eight or nine highly homologous variants formed a TCR beta motif that appeared characteristic of ankylosing spondylitis blood.

No cognate antigen is known for these TCRs. TCRdb reprocessed the 5' RACE reads via MiXCR and lists one record per CDR3 protein. Among 750,000 to 850,000 distinct CDR3 sequences listed, 12% were seen once. Sequencing used blood, either unsorted or a sorted T cell fraction (not recorded which). These receptors were collected from a male donor with ankylosing spondylitis.

The DNA for the CDR3 is TGTGCCAGCAGCTTAGGTACAGGGACGAAGGGCTACACCTTC. Its translation is CASSLGTGTKGYTF. The V call is TRBV7-9, the J call TRBJ1-2, with D tentatively TRBD1 (6 bases). V lost 1 base to trimming and J lost 8 bases, with 14 bases between them. Per the germline V gene, CDR1 is SEHNR and CDR2 is FQNEAQ (reference sequence). The CDR3 is 14 amino acids.

This clonotype was observed a handful of times. This chain uses TRBV6-5 with TRBJ1-1; 7 bases are shared with TRBD1. CDR3 length equals 15 residues. The ends lost 2 bases at V and 4 bases at J; junction bases unmatched: 7. The V gene's germline CDR1 is MNHEY and CDR2 SVGAGI. CDR3 protein: CASSYQTGAATEAFF. The CDR3 DNA reads as TGTGCCAGCAGTTACCAAACAGGGGCCGCCACTGAAGCTTTCTTT.

This clonotype was seen a few times. The chain is built from TRBV5-1 and TRBJ2-2; 8 nucleotides match TRBD2. The CDR3 runs 16 residues. Per germline, CDR1 SGHRS and CDR2 YFSETQ. V lost 3 bases to trimming and J lost 2 bases; unmatched junction nucleotides: 6. The DNA of the CDR3 is TGCGCCAGCAGCTCTAGGACTAGCCAAAACACCGGGGAGCTGTTTTTT. Translating gives CASSSRTSQNTGELFF.

This sequence joins TRBV29-1 and TRBJ1-1; D unresolved. The V end was cut by 3 bases, the J end by 7 bases, with 15 bases between. The CDR3 totals 13 residues. From germline, CDR1 is SQVTM and CDR2 ANQGSEA. CDR3 DNA sequence: TGCAGCGTTGAGCGTCGAAACGCCCTTGAAGCTTTCTTT. This sequence encodes CSVERRNALEAFF.

This clonotype was seen a few times. The chain is built from TRBV7-8 and TRBJ2-1; 11 positions match TRBD2. CDR1 SGHVS and CDR2 FQNEAQ come from the germline V gene. V shed 5 bases, J shed 13 bases, and the junction held 4 bases outside the gene matches. CDR3 length: 12 residues. The CDR3 protein is CASSPRLAGQFF. The CDR3 DNA is TGTGCCAGCAGCCCCAGACTAGCGGGACAGTTCTTC.

This clonotype was counted at least ten times. The V call is TRBV6-2 or TRBV6-3, the J call TRBJ2-7; no firm D call. CDR1 and CDR2 from the germline V gene are MNHEY and SVGEGT. The CDR3 totals 11 residues. V dropped 8 bases and J dropped 4 bases, with 9 bases sitting between them. The chain's CDR3 is CASLERYEQYF. CDR3 bases: TGTGCCAGCTTGGAAAGATACGAGCAGTACTTC.

This clonotype appeared a few times. The chain has TRBV7-2 and TRBJ2-7; 9 positions match TRBD1. This CDR3 has 14 amino acids. CDR1 is SGHTA and CDR2 is FQGNSA in the germline V gene. V lost 5 bases and J lost 5; bases outside the gene matches: 7. In DNA, the CDR3 is TGTGCCAGCAGCCGGGGACAGGGATTACACGAGCAGTACTTC. Amino acids: CASSRGQGLHEQYF.

This clonotype was detected a few times. The V gene is TRBV12-3 or TRBV12-4, the J gene TRBJ2-1; D not certain. V was shortened by 0 bases and J by 4 bases, with 7 bases between the two germline ends. The CDR3 runs to 14 residues. CDR3 coding DNA: TGTGCCAGCAGTTTAGCAGCCCATTACAATGAGCAGTTCTTC. Its protein product is CASSLAAHYNEQFF.

V and J are TRBV20-1 and TRBJ1-6; D is unclear. The CDR3 is made up of 13 amino acids. Per the germline V gene, CDR1 is DFQATT and CDR2 is SNEGSKA (reference sequence). Deletions cut 0 bases from V and 6 bases from J, with 6 bases between. The CDR3 spells CSAREKGNSPLHF. The CDR3 bases are TGCAGTGCTAGAGAAAAGGGTAATTCACCCCTCCACTTT.

The chain carries TRBV5-1 and TRBJ2-5; D may be TRBD2 (5 bases). The CDR3 totals 15 residues. Trimming removed 0 bases from V and 5 bases from J, with 14 bases in between. CDR1 SGHRS and CDR2 YFSETQ come from the germline V gene. CDR3 DNA: TGCGCCAGCAGCTTGGCAGATATTCGGGGTGAGACCCAGTACTTC. Translating it yields CASSLADIRGETQYF.

About this clonotype: Given a much more abundant clone one base away, this may be a read error. The gene calls are TRBV12-3 or TRBV12-4 and TRBJ1-4; 10 bases match TRBD1. The CDR3 has 14 amino acids. CDR3 sequence (DNA): TGTGCCAGCGGACGGGGACAGGGGCATGAAAAACTGCTTTTT. The encoded protein is CASGRGQGHEKLLF.

The table lists this clonotype with a few counts. The rearrangement joins TRBV20-1 to TRBJ2-1; D is perhaps TRBD2 (6 bases). CDR1 is DFQATT, CDR2 SNEGSKA, per germline (reference sequence). V was pared by 2 bases and J by 2 bases, with 16 bases between. This CDR3 has 16 residues. The CDR3 nucleotides are TGCAGTGCTAGATCCCCTGGGCGGGGCACCTACAATGAGCAGTTCTTC. Encoded protein: CSARSPGRGTYNEQFF.

The chain links TRBV5-8 to TRBJ1-2; D is ambiguous. The V and J ends lost 9 bases and 6 bases respectively, with 15 bases between them. Looked up from germline, CDR1 is SGHTS and CDR2 is YDEGEE. This CDR3 contains 12 residues. CDR3 in amino acids: CAMSPGRDGYTF. Written as DNA, the CDR3 is TGTGCCATGAGCCCCGGGCGGGATGGCTACACCTTC.

This clonotype was seen ten or more times. A read error may produce the germline difference seen at one junction end. V gene TRBV5-1 combines with J gene TRBJ2-2, with D perhaps TRBD1 (5 bases). The CDR3 contains 13 residues. Germline CDR1 is SGHRS and CDR2 is YFSETQ. The CDR3 protein is CASSLRGPGELFF. The CDR3 DNA follows: TGTGCCAGCAGTTTAAGGGGCCCCGGGGAGCTGTTTTTT.

The J gene is TRBJ2-7, the V gene TRBV24-1, with 9 bases aligning to TRBD1. This CDR3 has 15 amino acids. Trimming took 4 bases from V and 2 from J; bases not matched to a gene: 5. CDR1 KGHDR and CDR2 SFDVKD come from the germline V gene. CDR3 DNA sequence: TGTGCCACCAGTGACTCCAGACAGGGGGCCTACGAGCAGTACTTC. Protein product: CATSDSRQGAYEQYF.

J is TRBJ2-2 and V is TRBV9, with D perhaps matching TRBD1 or TRBD2 (6 bases each). V gave up 4 bases and J gave up 3 bases, with 13 bases separating them. Germline loops: CDR1 SGDLS, CDR2 YYNGEE. The CDR3 is 15 residues long. CDR3: CASSREGDYTGELFF. The DNA for the CDR3 is TGTGCCAGCAGCAGAGAGGGGGACTACACCGGGGAGCTGTTTTTT.

There are many counts of this clonotype. The chain recombines TRBV20-1 with TRBJ2-3; D unresolved. This CDR3 has 12 amino acids. The V end was cut by 6 bases, the J end by 4 bases, with 11 bases between. The germline CDR1 and CDR2 sequences are DFQATT and SNEGSKA (reference sequence). CDR3 nucleotide sequence: TGCAGTGCCCTATGGACCGCAGATACGCAGTATTTT. This sequence encodes CSALWTADTQYF.

This clonotype was seen at least ten times. The J gene is TRBJ2-7, the V gene TRBV4-3; D gene unclear. CDR3 length: 13 residues. The V and J ends lost 5 bases and 2 bases respectively, with 10 bases between them. Germline lookup yields CDR1 LGHNA and CDR2 YSLEER. The CDR3 spells CASSAGQAYEQYF. CDR3 nucleotide sequence: TGCGCCAGCAGCGCTGGCCAGGCCTACGAGCAGTACTTC.

The sample holds many counts of this clonotype. The V call is TRBV12-3 or TRBV12-4, the J call TRBJ1-2; D is undetermined. V lost 2 bases to trimming and J lost 7 bases, with 5 bases between them. The CDR3 consists of 11 residues. The CDR3 here is CASSLRGGYTF. The DNA of the CDR3 is TGTGCCAGCAGTTTACGGGGTGGCTACACCTTC.

Many counts were recorded for this clonotype. The chain is built from TRBV7-2 and TRBJ2-7; 8 bases are shared with TRBD2. This CDR3 has 15 residues. The V gene end was trimmed by 5 bases and the J gene end by 3 bases; junction bases not matched to a gene: 9. Germline CDR1 reads SGHTA; CDR2 reads FQGNSA. Here the CDR3 reads CASSTGSGIYYEQYF. For the CDR3, the DNA is TGTGCCAGCAGCACTGGTAGCGGGATTTACTACGAGCAGTACTTC.

This clonotype was counted between two and nine times. J is TRBJ2-7 and V is TRBV7-2; TRBD1 matches 8 bases. Germline V lookup: CDR1 SGHTA, CDR2 FQGNSA. There are 14 residues in the CDR3. The V gene end was trimmed by 5 bases and the J gene end by 9 bases; junction bases not matched to a gene: 12. The CDR3 reads CASSVDRGTTRQYF. CDR3 nucleotides: TGTGCCAGCAGCGTAGACAGGGGAACTACGAGGCAGTACTTC.

The chain recombines TRBV6-5 with TRBJ2-7; D not certain. Trimming removed 2 bases from V and 9 bases from J, with 11 bases in between. Germline V lookup: CDR1 MNHEY, CDR2 SVGAGI. The CDR3 totals 12 residues. The CDR3: CASSYAAGVQYF. The CDR3 bases are TGTGCCAGCAGTTACGCGGCCGGCGTGCAGTACTTC.

This clonotype was detected a few times. The chain combines TRBV10-3 with TRBJ2-2, with D uncertain. This CDR3 has 14 amino acids. Between the trimmed V and J ends, which lost 6 bases and 3 bases, there was a span of 11 bases. Germline assignment: CDR1 ENHRY and CDR2 SYGVKD. The CDR3 loop reads CAIRGAEYTGELFF. For the CDR3, the DNA is TGTGCCATCAGGGGTGCGGAGTACACCGGGGAGCTGTTTTTT.

The chain combines TRBV4-3 with TRBJ2-6; D may be TRBD1 or TRBD2 (5 bases each). This CDR3 has 17 residues. Looked up from germline, CDR1 is LGHNA and CDR2 is YSLEER. Trimming removed 0 bases from V and 2 bases from J, with 11 bases in between. CDR3: CASSQDAGGAGANVLTF. The CDR3 nucleotides read TGCGCCAGCAGCCAAGATGCTGGGGGTGCTGGGGCCAACGTCCTGACTTTC.

The chain uses TRBV7-3 and TRBJ2-1; possibly TRBD1 for D (6 bases). V shed 5 bases and J shed 0 bases, with 11 bases lying between them. The CDR3 is made up of 15 amino acids. Looked up from germline, CDR1 is SGHTA and CDR2 is FQGTGA. The CDR3 sequence is CASSAGVSSYNEQFF. CDR3 DNA: TGTGCCAGCAGCGCAGGGGTGAGCTCCTACAATGAGCAGTTCTTC. Drawing the rest from reference TRBV7-3 and TRBJ2-1, the complete variable domain is GAGVSQTPSNKVTEKGKYVELRCDPISGHTALYWYRQSLGQGPEFLIYFQGTGAADDSGLPNDRFFAVRPEGSVSTLKIQRTERGDSAVYLCASSAGVSSYNEQFFGPGTRLTVL.

This clonotype has more than one count but fewer than ten. V and J are TRBV4-2 and TRBJ2-7; TRBD2 might be the D (6 bases). Germline CDR1 reads LGHNA; CDR2 reads YNFKEQ. The V end lost 1 base, the J end lost 3 bases, and 10 bases lay between the germline ends. CDR3 length: 14 amino acids. CDR3 DNA: TGTGCCAGCAGCCAAGTTACGGGAGACTACGAGCAGTACTTC. The encoded protein is CASSQVTGDYEQYF.

The rearrangement uses TRBV18 and TRBJ2-1; D remains ambiguous. Trimming left V 6 bases short and J 0 bases short, with 12 bases between. Germline V gives CDR1 KGHSH, CDR2 LQKENI. The CDR3 has 15 amino acids. CDR3 bases: TGTGCCAGCTCCCACAGCTCCTTCTCCTACAATGAGCAGTTCTTC. It is translated as CASSHSSFSYNEQFF.

This clonotype turned up a few times. The V gene is TRBV29-1, the J gene TRBJ1-2; the D gene is possibly TRBD1 (5 bases). V lost 6 bases to trimming and J lost 4 bases, with 18 bases between them. This CDR3 contains 14 residues. Germline CDR1 is SQVTM and CDR2 is ANQGSEA. CDR3 coding DNA: TGCAGCGTAGGGAGACAGTACAGTTTCTATGGCTACACCTTC. The encoded protein is CSVGRQYSFYGYTF.

The rearrangement uses TRBV7-2 and TRBJ2-7; TRBD1 matches 8 bases. Trimming took 5 bases from V and 8 from J; bases not matched to a gene: 2. CDR3 length: 11 residues. Germline V gene sequence: CDR1 SGHTA, CDR2 FQGNSA. CDR3 sequence (DNA): TGTGCCAGCAGCCCAGGGGGCAAGCAGTACTTC. Its translation is CASSPGGKQYF.